This T cell receptor beta chain derives from a study of cytomegalovirus exposure and HLA in healthy donors. Study as a whole: A previous analysis identified approximately 120 million unique TCR beta sequences derived from roughly 180 million T cells.

13 Jbeta primers and 60 Vbeta primers were used for the PCR. Profiled with immunoSEQ multiplex PCR; TCRdb holds only in-frame clones, not every one. The sample holds 120,000 or so clones; less than 90% are singletons and the top ten take around 20%. This clone appeared a few times. Its antigen is unidentified. The study, taken as a whole, reports: There were a few CMV-associated chains whose specificity for CMV antigens was confirmed in vitro. Accurate HLA-A and HLA-B prediction from TCR beta sequences was reported for most subjects. More clonal expansion characterized HLA-associated TCR beta chains than equally common others in a later analysis.

Per the germline V gene, CDR1 is SSHAT and CDR2 is FNYEAQ (reference sequence). Trimming removed 4 bases at V and 5 bases at J, with 11 bases between. CDR3 length: 14 amino acids. The sequenced sample was PBMCs. The TCR sequence derives from a man younger than 35 in good health and CMV-seropositive. The V call is TRBV7-7, the J call TRBJ2-2, with D unclear. The CDR3 bases are TGTGCCAGCAGCTCCCAACTCGGGACCGGGGAGCTGTTTTTT. This encodes CASSSQLGTGELFF.